This entry is about one T cell receptor beta chain. The data originate from a study of blood T cell repertoires in COVID-19. Across the whole study: Material from acute and convalescent COVID-19 was sourced from the United States, Italy and Spain. PBMCs, B-cell-depleted T cells, or T cells provided the cDNA or gDNA that made up the material.

Per the original methods: Reference gene primer amplification in the assay estimated nucleated cell counts. Clones were read by immunoSEQ multiplex PCR, and TCRdb kept only the in-frame ones, dropping some. Clone size and the V and J calls come from that table; the DNA yielded D and trimming. The table includes around 170,000 clones, roughly four fifths detected once. The CDR3 has 14 residues. Trimming pared 3 bases from V and 3 bases from J, leaving 11 bases between. CDR1 is MNHNS, CDR2 SASEGT, per germline. The V and J genes are TRBV6-1 and TRBJ1-2, with a possible D match to TRBD1 (5 bases). The sample consisted of peripheral blood. The receptor's source is a man between 25 and 39 years old with active or convalescent COVID-19. This CDR3 reads CASSDNSGYYGYTF. The CDR3 nucleotides read TGTGCCAGCAGTGACAATTCAGGGTACTATGGCTACACCTTC.